This T cell receptor (beta chain) was captured by sequencing in a study of CD8 T cells in ankylosing spondylitis. Study-wide results and limits: Blood of patients with ankylosing spondylitis appeared to be characterized by a TCR beta motif of eight highly homologous variants. CD8+ by phenotype, disease-linked clones were relatively rare in peripheral blood. Reportedly, matched ankylosing spondylitis synovial fluid was significantly enriched for disease-linked clones.

Quantitative 5'-RACE with molecular barcodes produced the TCR beta libraries. MiXCR, applied by TCRdb to the 5' RACE reads, yields one record per CDR3 protein. Of roughly 150,000 distinct CDR3 sequences in the sample, around 32% were seen once. This clonotype was seen ten or more times. Antigen: not known. V lost 1 base and J lost 0; bases outside the gene matches: 3. The germline V gene has CDR1 DFQATT and CDR2 SNEGSKA (reference sequence). This CDR3 is 15 amino acids long. The source of this sequence is a male donor with ankylosing spondylitis. The chain links TRBV20-1 to TRBJ2-7; TRBD2 agrees at 10 bases. Specimen: synovial fluid, either unsorted or a sorted T cell fraction (not recorded which). CDR3 sequence (DNA): TGCAGTGCTAGAGGGACTAGCGGACCCTCCTACGAGCAGTACTTC. Translated: CSARGTSGPSYEQYF.